One and the same sample provided the 30 T cell receptor beta chains below, sequenced in a study of blood T cell repertoires in COVID-19 (dated by TCRdb to 2020 to 2022). The library was produced with the immunoSEQ multiplex PCR assay. TCRdb stores this immuneACCESS table with in-frame sequences only. Part of the clones is absent; in the studies checked, under half of the shortfall reflects unresolved V genes, and no reason is known for the rest. The sample table holds 97,000 or so clones, of which approximately 82% were seen once. Approximately 9.9% of the sample is in the top ten clones. Sequenced sample: peripheral blood. Receptors originate from a man aged 55 to 70 with active or convalescent COVID-19.

This clone was picked up one time. This chain uses TRBV30 with TRBJ1-2; 8 nucleotides line up with TRBD1. CDR3 length: 13 amino acids. The ends lost 4 bases at V and 5 bases at J; junction bases unmatched: 6. CDR1 is GTSNPN and CDR2 is SVGIG in the germline V gene (reference sequence). The CDR3 DNA sequence: TGTGCCTGGACAGGGGGCGCTGGGTATGGCTACACCTTC. This gives the protein CAWTGGAGYGYTF.

The chain joins TRBV27 to TRBJ2-1; 10 bases line up with TRBD2. Looked up from germline, CDR1 is MNHEY and CDR2 is SMNVEV (reference sequence). This CDR3 contains 15 residues. V lost 7 bases to trimming and J lost 9 bases; unmatched junction nucleotides: 12. The CDR3 region is CASKSIGLAASEQFF. CDR3 DNA: TGTGCCAGCAAATCCATCGGACTAGCGGCGTCTGAGCAGTTCTTC.

The chain employs TRBV7-9 and TRBJ2-1; D gene uncertain. V lost 2 bases, J lost 9 bases, and 11 bases lay in between. Germline CDR1 SEHNR, CDR2 FQNEAQ (reference sequence). The length of the CDR3 is 13 residues. CDR3 residues: CASSLMSGGEQFF. Written as DNA, the CDR3 is TGTGCCAGCAGCTTAATGTCTGGCGGTGAGCAGTTCTTC.

The genes are TRBV9 and TRBJ2-7; D is possibly TRBD2 (6 bases). This CDR3 is built from 15 residues. V lost 0 bases to trimming and J lost 6 bases, with 16 bases between them. Per germline, CDR1 SGDLS and CDR2 YYNGEE. This CDR3 is CASSVGPGEGGEQYF. CDR3 sequence (DNA): TGTGCCAGCAGCGTAGGTCCGGGCGAGGGAGGCGAGCAGTACTTC.

The gene calls are TRBV7-2 and TRBJ2-1; TRBD2 matches at 11 bases. The V and J ends lost 5 bases and 7 bases, in that order; junction bases with no gene match: 13. CDR3 length: 17 residues. Germline assignment: CDR1 SGHTA and CDR2 FQGNSA. The CDR3 is CASSGGTSGLLGNEQFF. The CDR3 DNA reads as TGTGCCAGCAGCGGCGGGACTAGCGGACTTCTGGGAAATGAGCAGTTCTTC.

The chain combines TRBV4-1 with TRBJ1-2; TRBD1 is a possible D gene (6 bases). V shed 0 bases and J shed 8 bases, with 19 bases lying between them. There are 16 residues in the CDR3. The V gene's germline CDR1 is MGHRA and CDR2 YSYEKL. The CDR3 reads CASSQEGVQSQGGYTF. In nucleotides, the CDR3 is TGCGCCAGCAGCCAAGAGGGAGTACAGTCCCAGGGGGGCTACACCTTC.

This clone was seen just once. This chain uses TRBV5-4 with TRBJ2-2, with 8 bases fitting TRBD2. Looked up from germline, CDR1 is SGHNT and CDR2 is YYREEE (reference sequence). The CDR3 spans 17 residues. J lost 6 bases, V lost 4 bases, and 14 bases had no gene match. CDR3 nucleotides: TGTGCCAGCAGCCCCGGGGGGGCGCGAATTCGGGCCGGGGAGCTGTTTTTT. Translation gives CASSPGGARIRAGELFF.

The chain couples TRBV7-2 to TRBJ2-5; 10 positions match TRBD1. V was pared by 2 bases and J by 6 bases, with 6 bases of the junction left unmatched. The CDR3 sequence is 15 residues long. From germline, CDR1 is SGHTA and CDR2 FQGNSA. CDR3 residues: CASSLRTGGSKTQYF. The CDR3, as DNA: TGTGCCAGCAGCTTACGGACAGGGGGTTCGAAGACCCAGTACTTC.

Details on this clone: One junction end does not reproduce the germline sequence, and a read error may be involved. At the DNA level, this CDR3 is encoded by other sequences in the same sample as well. The chain recombines TRBV5-1 with TRBJ1-3; D not certain. Germline loops: CDR1 SGHRS, CDR2 YFSETQ. CDR3 size: 14 residues. CDR3 protein: CASSLEGSGNTIYF. The DNA of the CDR3 is TGCGCCAGCAGTTTGGAAGGGAGTGGAAACACCATATATTTT.

The V gene is TRBV28, the J gene TRBJ2-3, with 9 bases lining up with TRBD1. The CDR3 contains 15 residues. Looked up from germline, CDR1 is MDHEN and CDR2 is SYDVKM. The junction had 10 bases not matched to a gene; V was cut back by 6 bases and J by 6 bases. The CDR3 nucleotides read TGTGCCAGCAGCCCACAGGGGGCGGGGTTGGATACGCAGTATTTT. Protein sequence: CASSPQGAGLDTQYF.

A single count supports this clone. J is TRBJ2-5 and V is TRBV7-6; tentative D call: TRBD1 (5 bases). Germline lookup yields CDR1 SGHVS and CDR2 FNYEAQ. Trimming left V 0 bases short and J 7 bases short, with 15 bases between. CDR3 size: 15 residues. The CDR3 loop reads CASSLAPSEQGTQYF. The CDR3 DNA follows: TGTGCCAGCAGCTTAGCGCCGAGCGAGCAGGGGACCCAGTACTTC.

The gene calls are TRBV5-4 and TRBJ2-2; a possible D gene is TRBD2 (7 bases). The CDR3 covers 15 residues. V was trimmed by 3 bases and J by 5 bases, leaving 14 bases between them. The germline V gene encodes CDR1 SGHNT and CDR2 YYREEE (reference sequence). The CDR3 region is CASSSKGGSTGELFF. Written as DNA, the CDR3 is TGTGCCAGCAGCTCCAAGGGGGGGAGTACCGGGGAGCTGTTTTTT.

The chain couples TRBV11-2 to TRBJ2-1; TRBD2 agrees at 13 bases. The CDR3 runs 16 residues. The V gene end was trimmed by 6 bases and the J gene end by 8 bases; junction bases not matched to a gene: 10. CDR1 SGHAT and CDR2 FQNNGV come from the germline V gene. In nucleotides, the CDR3 is TGTGCCAGCAGTCAACGGACTAGCGGGAGAGGGGATGAGCAGTTCTTC. Its translation: CASSQRTSGRGDEQFF.

This clone was detected only once. The V call is TRBV6-2 or TRBV6-3, the J call TRBJ2-7; 10 bases align to TRBD2. The CDR3 has 15 residues. The germline V gene encodes CDR1 MNHEY and CDR2 SVGEGT. The junction had 13 bases not matched to a gene; V was cut back by 5 bases and J by 9 bases. As DNA, the CDR3 is TGTGCCAGCAGTCCCAGGGGGCTAGCGGGAGCCCGGCAGTACGTC. Its protein product is CASSPRGLAGARQYV.

This sequence joins TRBV18 and TRBJ2-7, with TRBD2 matching 7 bases. In germline, CDR1 is KGHSH, CDR2 LQKENI. V gave up 6 bases and J gave up 2 bases; unmatched junction bases: 10. This CDR3 has 15 amino acids. In nucleotides, the CDR3 is TGTGCCAGCTCGCGCCTCCCTAGCGGACCCTACGAGCAGTACGTC. Its translation: CASSRLPSGPYEQYV.

This chain joins TRBV24-1 and TRBJ2-7; 7 bases are a match to TRBD1. The germline V gene encodes CDR1 KGHDR and CDR2 SFDVKD. The ends lost 4 bases at V and 2 bases at J; junction bases unmatched: 13. This CDR3 contains 17 residues. CDR3 in DNA: TGTGCCACCAGTGACACTGGCCCCGGAGACAGGGCCTACGAGCAGTACGTC. It encodes CATSDTGPGDRAYEQYV.

The V and J genes are TRBV5-1 and TRBJ2-3, with TRBD2 matching 10 bases. The CDR3 consists of 17 residues. Germline V CDR1 and CDR2: SGHRS, YFSETQ. V lost 2 bases and J lost 2; bases outside the gene matches: 8. The DNA of the CDR3 is TGCGCCAGCAGCTTACAAGGGGGGACTAGCGTCACAGATACGCAGTATTTT. It is translated as CASSLQGGTSVTDTQYF.

The chain recombines TRBV3-1 (or the pseudogene TRBV3-2) with TRBJ1-1; TRBD1 is a possible D gene (5 bases). The CDR3 covers 15 residues. Germline lookup yields CDR1 LGHDT and CDR2 YNNKEL (reference sequence). The ends were cut back, 2 bases at V and 0 bases at J, with 10 bases in the middle. CDR3 in amino acids: CASSQQGLMNTEAFF. CDR3 coding DNA: TGTGCCAGCAGCCAACAGGGCTTAATGAACACTGAAGCTTTCTTT.

This clone was seen only once. V and J are TRBV5-5 and TRBJ1-1; 8 nucleotides align to TRBD1. The CDR3 covers 12 residues. CDR1 is SGHKS and CDR2 is YYEKEE in the germline V gene (reference sequence). Unmatched junction bases numbered 4, after V lost 2 bases and J lost 10 bases. CDR3 loop: CASSFQQGGAFF. The CDR3 DNA is TGTGCCAGCAGCTTTCAACAGGGGGGAGCTTTCTTT. Complete variable domain (other parts from reference TRBV5-5 and TRBJ1-1): DAGVTQSPTHLIKTRGQQVTLRCSPISGHKSVSWYQQVLGQGPQFIFQYYEKEERGRGNFPDRFSARQFPNYSSELNVNALLLGDSALYLCASSFQQGGAFFGQGTRLTVV.

This clone has just a few counts. The chain uses TRBV6-6 and TRBJ1-5; D is ambiguous. CDR3 length: 14 residues. From germline, CDR1 is MNHNY and CDR2 SVGAGI (reference sequence). V dropped 7 bases and J dropped 3 bases, with 13 bases sitting between them. The CDR3 nucleotides read TGTGCCAGCACCCTTGACATGACCAATCAGCCCCAGCATTTT. This codes for CASTLDMTNQPQHF.

This chain joins TRBV3-1 (or the pseudogene TRBV3-2) and TRBJ1-3; TRBD1 agrees at 7 bases. The CDR3 contains 15 residues. Per the germline V gene, CDR1 is LGHDT and CDR2 is YNNKEL (reference sequence). The ends lost 7 bases at V and 2 bases at J; junction bases unmatched: 8. CDR3 DNA: TGTGCCAGCACCAACAGGGGAATAGCTGGAAACACCATATATTTT. Translated, it gives CASTNRGIAGNTIYF.

The chain uses TRBV24-1 and TRBJ2-1; a weak D match, TRBD2 (5 bases). CDR1 and CDR2 from the germline V gene are KGHDR and SFDVKD. The CDR3 has 15 amino acids. Trimming cost V 4 bases and J 3 bases, with 12 bases left between them. CDR3 loop: CATSDLSSDYNEQFF. The CDR3 DNA reads as TGTGCCACCAGTGACCTAAGTAGCGACTACAATGAGCAGTTCTTC.

The rearrangement uses TRBV28 and TRBJ2-1, with TRBD2 matching over 10 bases. This CDR3 has 11 residues. V dropped 6 bases and J dropped 13; count of bases not matched to a gene: 3. CDR1 MDHEN and CDR2 SYDVKM come from the germline V gene. The CDR3 spells CASSGLAAQFF. In DNA, the CDR3 is TGTGCCAGCAGCGGACTAGCGGCCCAGTTCTTC. The entire variable domain, with the rest obtained from reference TRBV28 and TRBJ2-1, is as follows: DVKVTQSSRYLVKRTGEKVFLECVQDMDHENMFWYRQDPGLGLRLIYFSYDVKMKEKGDIPEGYSVSREKKERFSLILESASTNQTSMYLCASSGLAAQFFGPGTRLTVL.

This clone was detected only a few times. This chain connects TRBV2 to TRBJ2-2; 16 nucleotides align to TRBD2. This CDR3 region has 16 residues. Germline CDR1 and CDR2: SNHLY and FYNNEI. Unmatched junction bases numbered 6, after V lost 8 bases and J lost 6 bases. The CDR3 loop is CASRGTSGRASGELFF. The DNA for the CDR3 is TGTGCCAGCCGAGGGACTAGCGGGAGGGCCTCCGGGGAGCTGTTTTTT. Complete variable domain (other parts from reference TRBV2 and TRBJ2-2): EPEVTQTPSHQVTQMGQEVILRCVPISNHLYFYWYRQILGQKVEFLVSFYNNEISEKSEIFDDQFSVERPDGSNFTLKIRSTKLEDSAMYFCASRGTSGRASGELFFGEGSRLTVL.

This clone came up a few times. The rearrangement joins TRBV6-6 to TRBJ1-5; TRBD1 aligns across 9 bases. Germline CDR1 and CDR2: MNHNY and SVGAGI (reference sequence). The CDR3 totals 16 residues. The ends lost 2 bases at V and 1 base at J; junction bases unmatched: 3. The CDR3 nucleotides read TGTGCCAGCAGTTACCAGACAGGGGGAAGCAATCAGCCCCAGCATTTT. Translation: CASSYQTGGSNQPQHF.

In this sample, this clone turned up a few times. J is TRBJ1-6 and V is TRBV4-1, with 9 bases that match TRBD1. V shed 5 bases and J 5 bases; nucleotides not matched to a gene: 4. Germline V lookup: CDR1 MGHRA, CDR2 YSYEKL. The CDR3 totals 15 residues. The CDR3 loop is CASSTGQGDNSPLHF. In nucleotides, the CDR3 is TGCGCCAGCAGCACGGGACAGGGAGATAATTCACCCCTCCACTTT.

In its sample, this clone was seen once. CDR3: CASSLGGGYGYTF. DNA for the CDR3: TGTGCCAGCAGTCTCGGAGGAGGCTATGGCTACACCTTC. The chain is built from TRBV6-5 and TRBJ1-2; no clear D. The germline gives CDR1 MNHEY, CDR2 SVGAGI. The CDR3 extends over 13 amino acids. V was trimmed by 5 bases and J by 4 bases, leaving 11 bases between them.

This clone was picked up many times. J is TRBJ1-2 and V is TRBV4-1; D is undetermined. V was shortened by 6 bases and J by 5 bases, with 19 bases between the two germline ends. The CDR3 extends over 15 amino acids. CDR1 is MGHRA, CDR2 YSYEKL, per germline. The CDR3 sequence is CASRLGRGLGYGYTF. For the CDR3, the DNA is TGCGCCAGCAGGCTAGGGAGAGGGCTGGGGTATGGCTACACCTTC.

This chain connects TRBV6-1 to TRBJ2-1, with 10 bases identical to TRBD1. The germline CDR1 and CDR2 sequences are MNHNS and SASEGT. V lost 1 base and J lost 6; bases outside the gene matches: 6. The CDR3 covers 16 residues. In DNA, the CDR3 is TGTGCCAGCAGTGAAGGGGCCGGGACAGGGGCCAATGAGCAGTTCTTC. Translation gives CASSEGAGTGANEQFF.

The chain combines TRBV6-5 with TRBJ2-1; TRBD1 aligns across 9 bases. Germline V CDR1 and CDR2: MNHEY, SVGAGI. The CDR3 runs to 15 residues. Losses at the gene ends were 0 bases for V and 6 bases for J; bases not matched to a gene: 3. The chain's CDR3 is CASSYSKTGGNEQFF. The CDR3 DNA reads as TGTGCCAGCAGTTACTCAAAGACAGGGGGCAATGAGCAGTTCTTC.